This TCR beta chain was sequenced for a study of tissue T cells after allogeneic stem cell transplantation. Sequencing was performed with immunoSEQ multiplex PCR; in TCRdb, only in-frame clones are kept and a portion is missing. Seen here are fewer than 7,500 clones, approximately 55% observed once, and the top ten hold approximately 5.4%. Germline V CDR1 and CDR2: SGHND, FRSKSL. The CDR3 length is 14 residues. Trimming removed 5 bases from V and 0 bases from J, with 9 bases in between. On this clone itself: The antigen remains undetermined. The genes and germline here are from mouse. The sequence runs out 1 residue before the end of the CDR3; the remainder is reconstructed from the germline J gene.

Time point given: mouse harvest day 7 after allogeneic transplant. Tail vein injection delivered 10^7 T-cell-depleted bone marrow cells and 10^6 splenic CD5+ T cells. Mice had MHC-mismatched B6 into BALB/c GVHD, sampled day 7 or 14. Study observations and caveats: Alloreactivity or antigen specificity of tissue TCRs was not determined; some clones might be host cells. Shared clones across patients were few; motif clustering revealed tissue-specific shared signatures.

This clonotype originated in a female BALB/c mouse given C57BL/6 T cells with graft-versus-host disease after an allogeneic hematopoietic cell transplant. The J gene is TRBJ2-4, the V gene TRBV15; weak D call: TRBD1 (6 bases). The sequenced sample was gut tissue. The sequenced part of the CDR3 DNA is TGTGCCAGCAGTCGGGACACTAGTCAAAACACCTTGTAC. Translated: CASSRDTSQNTLY. The full CDR3 sequence reads CASSRDTSQNTLYF.